The next 29 T cell receptor beta chains were all read from a single sample in a study of T cells in Graves' hyperthyroidism and ophthalmopathy. TCR beta CDR3 region amplification was performed from RNA transcripts. An initial round of RT-PCR targeting the TCR CDR3 relied on the HTBI primer set. TCRdb redid the calling of the multiplex PCR reads with MiXCR, one entry per CDR3 protein. The sample contains about 720,000 distinct CDR3 sequences, about 17% of which appear only once. Sequencing input: blood. These receptors were obtained from a man younger than 35 with Graves' hyperthyroidism.

In this sample, this clonotype turned up a few times. The V and J genes are TRBV6-1 and TRBJ1-5; D call uncertain. V dropped 7 bases and J dropped 5 bases, with 12 bases sitting between them. The V gene's germline CDR1 is MNHNS and CDR2 SASEGT. The length of the CDR3 is 13 residues. CDR3 amino acids: CASNMRPDQPQHF. In DNA, the CDR3 is TGTGCCAGCAACATGAGGCCGGATCAGCCCCAGCATTTT.

This sequence joins TRBV5-6 and TRBJ2-4, with 8 positions matching TRBD2. CDR3 length: 16 residues. Germline loops: CDR1 SGHDT, CDR2 YYEEEE. Trimming took 1 base from V and 0 from J; bases not matched to a gene: 3. The CDR3 loop is CASSLSSGRAKNIQYF. In nucleotides, the CDR3 is TGTGCCAGCAGCTTGTCCAGCGGGAGAGCCAAAAACATTCAGTACTTC. Based on the CDR3 plus reference TRBV5-6 and TRBJ2-4, the full variable domain is DAGVTQSPTHLIKTRGQQVTLRCSPKSGHDTVSWYQQALGQGPQFIFQYYEEEERQRGNFPDRFSGHQFPNYSSELNVNALLLGDSALYLCASSLSSGRAKNIQYFGAGTRLSVL.

As for this clonotype: A read error may be the cause here, since a much bigger clone is one base away. The chain carries TRBV12-3 or TRBV12-4 and TRBJ2-1; perhaps TRBD2 as D (7 bases). The CDR3 sequence is 16 residues long. In DNA form, the CDR3 reads TGTGTCAGCGCACGAGGGGGGGCAGGTAGGCTGAATGAGCAGTTCTTC. The encoded protein is CVSARGGAGRLNEQFF.

The rearrangement links TRBV7-8 to TRBJ2-4, with 11 bases matching TRBD2. The CDR3 spans 18 residues. With 1 base clipped from V and 5 bases from J, the junction kept 10 bases outside the gene matches. The germline CDR1 and CDR2 sequences are SGHVS and FQNEAQ. The CDR3 reads CASSLGPRTSGYENIQYF. The CDR3 nucleotides are TGTGCCAGCAGCTTAGGCCCTAGGACTAGCGGGTATGAAAACATTCAGTACTTC.

This clonotype appeared a few times. V usage is TRBV5-1 and J usage is TRBJ2-2, with TRBD2 matching 8 bases. The CDR3 runs to 18 residues. V lost 4 bases to trimming and J lost 1 base; unmatched junction nucleotides: 12. Germline CDR1 is SGHRS and CDR2 is YFSETQ. The chain's CDR3 is CASSLGVPSGRNTGELFF. CDR3 nucleotide sequence: TGCGCCAGCAGCCTAGGGGTGCCTAGCGGGCGGAACACCGGGGAGCTGTTTTTT. Using reference TRBV5-1 and TRBJ2-2 for the parts outside the CDR3, the full variable domain is KAGVTQTPRYLIKTRGQQVTLSCSPISGHRSVSWYQQTPGQGLQFLFEYFSETQRNKGNFPGRFSGRQFSNSRSEMNVSTLELGDSALYLCASSLGVPSGRNTGELFFGEGSRLTVL.

This chain joins TRBV5-5 and TRBJ1-5, with a tentative D call TRBD1 (6 bases). The V end was cut by 1 base, the J end by 6 bases, with 14 bases between. This CDR3 has 15 residues. The germline gives CDR1 SGHKS, CDR2 YYEKEE (reference sequence). The CDR3 sequence: CASSLTQGIGQPQHF. CDR3 nucleotides: TGTGCCAGCAGCTTGACACAGGGCATAGGTCAGCCCCAGCATTTT.

The CDR3 DNA reads as TGTGCCAGTAGTATTCTGGGTCGGGGCACTGAAGCTTTCTTT. As protein: CASSILGRGTEAFF. This chain uses TRBV19 with TRBJ1-1; no definite D call. This CDR3 spans 14 amino acids. Germline CDR1 is LNHDA and CDR2 is SQIVND (reference sequence). The V gene lost 3 bases and the J gene lost 4 bases, with 12 bases spanning the gap.

The chain combines TRBV2 with TRBJ2-4; 13 bases are a match to TRBD2. Germline-derived CDR1 and CDR2 are SNHLY and FYNNEI. The CDR3 is 14 amino acids. The J segment lost 7 bases and the V segment lost 8 bases, leaving 5 bases of the junction unmatched. The CDR3, as DNA: TGTGCCAGCCACCTGACTAGCGGGAGGAACATTCAGTACTTC. It is translated as CASHLTSGRNIQYF.

This clonotype has more than one count but fewer than ten. The V gene is TRBV19, the J gene TRBJ2-6; TRBD1 agrees at 9 bases. V shed 9 bases and J 0 bases; nucleotides not matched to a gene: 9. The CDR3 covers 17 residues. Germline V gives CDR1 LNHDA, CDR2 SQIVND (reference sequence). The CDR3 region is CASHRGRTRSGANVLTF. The CDR3 DNA reads TGTGCCAGCCACAGGGGGCGAACCCGCTCTGGGGCCAACGTCCTGACTTTC.

This clonotype was observed at least ten times. The rearrangement uses TRBV6-2 or TRBV6-3 and TRBJ2-3; D ambiguous. The CDR3 has 13 residues. V lost 10 bases to trimming and J lost 0 bases, with 11 bases between them. Germline V gene sequence: CDR1 MNHEY, CDR2 SVGEGT. CDR3 protein: CATTPDSTDTQYF. The DNA of the CDR3 is TGTGCCACGACTCCGGATAGCACAGATACGCAGTATTTT.

This clonotype was counted between two and nine times. The chain joins TRBV20-1 to TRBJ1-5; no definite D call. This CDR3 spans 13 amino acids. Trimming cost V 5 bases and J 11 bases, with 19 bases left between them. CDR1 is DFQATT, CDR2 SNEGSKA, per germline (reference sequence). DNA for the CDR3: TGCAGTGCTCAGTCGGGCCCCCCCGGGGCCCAGCATTTT. This sequence encodes CSAQSGPPGAQHF.

Of note for this clonotype: A single base separates this from a much larger clone, so it may be a read error. This rearrangement joins TRBV20-1 to TRBJ2-3, with D unresolved. The CDR3 has 14 residues. The ends were cut back, 0 bases at V and 4 bases at J, with 11 bases in the middle. CDR1 is DFQATT and CDR2 is SNEGSKA in the germline V gene (reference sequence). CDR3 loop: CSAREPRRSDTQYF. The CDR3 DNA is TGCAGTGCTAGAGAGCCCCGACGGTCAGATACGCAGTATTTT.

This chain uses TRBV29-1 with TRBJ2-7; 7 bases match TRBD1. The trim removed 6 bases at V and 5 bases at J, leaving 7 bases unmatched. The CDR3 runs 12 residues. Germline V gene lookup returns CDR1 SQVTM and CDR2 ANQGSEA. The CDR3 nucleotides read TGCAGCGTGGGACAGTCTATCCACGAGCAGTACTTC. This codes for CSVGQSIHEQYF.

This clonotype was detected many times. The V and J genes are TRBV2 and TRBJ2-1; 13 bases match TRBD2. The junction had 9 bases not matched to a gene; V was cut back by 6 bases and J by 4 bases. Germline V CDR1 and CDR2: SNHLY, FYNNEI. This CDR3 comprises 17 residues. DNA for the CDR3: TGTGCCAGCAGCCAAAGGACTAGCGGGAGTGGGTACAATGAGCAGTTCTTC. The encoded protein is CASSQRTSGSGYNEQFF.

This clonotype was found a few times. The V gene is TRBV20-1, the J gene TRBJ1-2; the D is unclear. Trimming left V 1 base short and J 1 base short, with 7 bases between. CDR3 length: 13 amino acids. CDR1 and CDR2 (germline): DFQATT, SNEGSKA (reference sequence). Here the CDR3 reads CSARAYDNYGYTF. CDR3 coding DNA: TGCAGTGCTAGAGCCTACGATAACTATGGCTACACCTTC.

This chain links TRBV7-2 with TRBJ2-3; TRBD1 might be the D (5 bases). V lost 3 bases and J lost 0, with 10 bases in between. Per the germline V gene, CDR1 is SGHTA and CDR2 is FQGNSA. The CDR3 loop spans 15 amino acids. CDR3 protein: CASSLFQGSTDTQYF. CDR3 nucleotides: TGTGCCAGCAGCTTGTTTCAGGGCAGCACAGATACGCAGTATTTT.

This clonotype was observed at least ten times. The chain uses TRBV30 and TRBJ2-7; a possible D gene is TRBD2 (6 bases). Germline assignment: CDR1 GTSNPN and CDR2 SVGIG (reference sequence). Trimming pared 3 bases from V and 4 bases from J, leaving 7 bases between. The CDR3 is made up of 11 amino acids. This chain's CDR3 is CAWSLAYEQYF. The CDR3, as DNA: TGTGCCTGGAGCCTAGCGTACGAGCAGTACTTC.

V gene TRBV11-2 combines with J gene TRBJ2-3, with 11 bases aligning to TRBD2. The CDR3 has 19 amino acids. Germline V gives CDR1 SGHAT, CDR2 FQNNGV. V was pared by 4 bases and J by 4 bases, with 16 bases of the junction left unmatched. The CDR3 spells CASSSLKQTSGSRPDTQYF. DNA of the CDR3: TGTGCCAGCAGCTCCCTTAAACAAACTAGCGGGAGCAGGCCAGATACGCAGTATTTT.

Many counts were recorded for this clonotype. The V gene is TRBV3-1, the J gene TRBJ2-3; D uncertain. Between the trimmed V and J ends, which lost 4 bases and 6 bases, there was a span of 14 bases. This CDR3 comprises 14 residues. Per the germline V gene, CDR1 is LGHDT and CDR2 is YNNKEL (reference sequence). The CDR3 here is CASSLGAFGDTQYF. The CDR3 DNA is TGTGCCAGCAGCCTCGGTGCGTTCGGGGATACGCAGTATTTT.

The chain links TRBV18 to TRBJ2-2; 8 bases agree with TRBD1. The CDR3 is 15 residues long. V was clipped by 6 bases and J by 1 base; unmatched bases: 4. Germline loops: CDR1 KGHSH, CDR2 LQKENI. CDR3 sequence reads: CASSWDRKNTGELFF. For the CDR3, the DNA is TGTGCCAGCTCCTGGGACAGGAAGAACACCGGGGAGCTGTTTTTT.

This rearrangement joins TRBV12-5 to TRBJ1-1; no firm D call. The CDR3 is 13 amino acids. Between the trimmed V and J ends, which lost 3 bases and 4 bases, there was a span of 9 bases. Germline V gives CDR1 LGHNT, CDR2 FRNRAP. CDR3 nucleotides: TGTGCTAGTGGTTTTGGGTTAGGCACTGAAGCTTTCTTT. Translated, it gives CASGFGLGTEAFF.

The rearrangement joins TRBV28 to TRBJ2-2, with D perhaps matching TRBD1 or TRBD2 (5 bases each). Germline CDR1 MDHEN, CDR2 SYDVKM. The ends were cut back, 8 bases at V and 3 bases at J, with 10 bases in the middle. This CDR3 is 13 amino acids long. The CDR3 DNA reads TGTGCCAGCGAGGGGCAGGACACCGGGGAGCTGTTTTTT. It yields the protein CASEGQDTGELFF.

This clonotype was counted many times. This chain links TRBV5-1 with TRBJ1-1; D is unresolved. Germline CDR1 is SGHRS and CDR2 is YFSETQ. Trimming removed 0 bases at V and 2 bases at J, with 8 bases between. The CDR3 loop spans 14 amino acids. The CDR3 DNA reads as TGCGCCAGCAGCTTGGTACCGCCCAACACTGAAGCTTTCTTT. It specifies CASSLVPPNTEAFF.

This clonotype was found many times. The chain links TRBV27 to TRBJ2-1; 8 nucleotides agree with TRBD2. V shed 5 bases, J shed 1 base, and the junction held 4 bases outside the gene matches. This CDR3 has 15 residues. Germline V CDR1 and CDR2: MNHEY, SMNVEV (reference sequence). In DNA form, the CDR3 reads TGTGCCAGCAGTATGAGCGGGAGATCCTACAATGAGCAGTTCTTC. Its translation: CASSMSGRSYNEQFF.

This clonotype was recorded a few times. This chain's CDR3 is CAISAPGGRARNEQFF. CDR3 DNA: TGTGCCATCAGTGCCCCTGGCGGGAGGGCCCGAAATGAGCAGTTCTTC. The chain employs TRBV10-3 and TRBJ2-1; 9 bases are shared with TRBD2. Losses at the gene ends were 4 bases for V and 7 bases for J; bases not matched to a gene: 11. Per the germline V gene, CDR1 is ENHRY and CDR2 is SYGVKD. The CDR3 runs to 16 residues.

This clonotype was observed at least ten times. The chain employs TRBV28 and TRBJ2-7; TRBD1 aligns across 8 bases. This CDR3 contains 14 residues. Germline V gene lookup returns CDR1 MDHEN and CDR2 SYDVKM. Germline trimming cut 3 bases from V and 7 bases from J; bases unmatched to any gene: 8. The chain's CDR3 is CASSLGTGAREQYF. The CDR3 DNA reads TGTGCCAGCAGTTTGGGGACAGGAGCCAGGGAGCAGTACTTC. The variable domain in full, with the rest retrieved from reference TRBV28 and TRBJ2-7, is DVKVTQSSRYLVKRTGEKVFLECVQDMDHENMFWYRQDPGLGLRLIYFSYDVKMKEKGDIPEGYSVSREKKERFSLILESASTNQTSMYLCASSLGTGAREQYFGPGTRLTVT.

As for this clonotype: This may come from a read error, since a much larger clone is one base off. The V call is TRBV27, the J call TRBJ2-7, with D possibly matching TRBD2 (5 bases). V was cut by 5 bases and J by 5 bases, with 7 bases left in between. Germline CDR1 is MNHEY and CDR2 is SMNVEV (reference sequence). The CDR3 totals 11 residues. The CDR3 DNA sequence: TGTGCCAGCAGTAAACTAGACGAGCAGTACTTC. It specifies CASSKLDEQYF.

The chain couples TRBV6-1 to TRBJ2-7; no clear D gene. V dropped 0 bases and J dropped 0 bases, with 9 bases sitting between them. The CDR3 is 15 residues long. Germline V lookup: CDR1 MNHNS, CDR2 SASEGT. The CDR3, as DNA: TGTGCCAGCAGTGAAGCCCCCTCCTTCTCCTACGAGCAGTACTTC. Amino acid sequence: CASSEAPSFSYEQYF.

This clonotype came up a few times. This rearrangement joins TRBV6-5 to TRBJ2-1; maybe TRBD1 (5 bases). This CDR3 region has 16 residues. From germline, CDR1 is MNHEY and CDR2 SVGAGI. The V and J ends lost 2 bases and 2 bases respectively, with 13 bases between them. Here the CDR3 reads CASSYLRQGPYNEQFF. In DNA form, the CDR3 reads TGTGCCAGCAGTTACCTCAGGCAGGGCCCCTACAATGAGCAGTTCTTC.